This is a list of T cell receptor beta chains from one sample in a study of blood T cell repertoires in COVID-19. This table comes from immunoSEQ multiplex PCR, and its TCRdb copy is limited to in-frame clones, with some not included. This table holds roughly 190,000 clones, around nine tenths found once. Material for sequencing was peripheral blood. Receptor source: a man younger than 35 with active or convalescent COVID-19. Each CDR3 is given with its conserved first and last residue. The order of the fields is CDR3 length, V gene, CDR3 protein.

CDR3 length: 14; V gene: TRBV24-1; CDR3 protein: CATSDQRSYNEQFF
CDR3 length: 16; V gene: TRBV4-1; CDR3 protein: CASSHIVGDRGPGYTF
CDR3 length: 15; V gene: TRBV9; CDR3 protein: CASSVSGSSTDTQYF
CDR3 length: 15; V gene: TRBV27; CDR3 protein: CASSSGATPQETQYF
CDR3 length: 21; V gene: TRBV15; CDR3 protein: CATSRPLGLSGGESSYNEQFF
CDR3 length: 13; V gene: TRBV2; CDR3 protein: CASRGTDNYGYTF
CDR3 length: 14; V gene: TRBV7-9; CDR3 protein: CASSYGGDDYGYTF
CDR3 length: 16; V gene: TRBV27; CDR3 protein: CASSFLPFATNEKLFF
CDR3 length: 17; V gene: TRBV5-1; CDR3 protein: CASSLAQLAGGQETQYF
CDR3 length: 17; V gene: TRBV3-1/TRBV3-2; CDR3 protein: CASSHYESWADRDTIYF
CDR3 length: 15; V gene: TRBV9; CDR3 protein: CASSVGTSAAYEQYF
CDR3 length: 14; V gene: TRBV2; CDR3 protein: CASSEFDTYNEQFF
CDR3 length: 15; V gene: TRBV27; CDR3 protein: CASSPLGQYKNIQYF
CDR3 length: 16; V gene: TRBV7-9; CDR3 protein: CASSFLVTGRNEKLFF
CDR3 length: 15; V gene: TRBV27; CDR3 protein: CASSPRGGSWYGYTF
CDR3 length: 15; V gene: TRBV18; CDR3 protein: CASSPAGGADYGYTF
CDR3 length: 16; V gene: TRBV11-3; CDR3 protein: CASSSPGLAGQETQYF
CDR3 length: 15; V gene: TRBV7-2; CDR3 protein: CASSSGGRGNSPLHF
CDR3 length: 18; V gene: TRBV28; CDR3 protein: CASSPQPSGQGLDQPQHF
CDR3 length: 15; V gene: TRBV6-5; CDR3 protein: CASRRIGTSTGELFF
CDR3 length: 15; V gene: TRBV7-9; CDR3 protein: CASSDNRGGGNTIYF
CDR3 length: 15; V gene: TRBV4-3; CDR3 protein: CASSLFQEANTEAFF
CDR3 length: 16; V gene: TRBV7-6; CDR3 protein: CASSLAGLAGDYEQYF
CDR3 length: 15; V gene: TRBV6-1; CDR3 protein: CASSEQGAGTGELFF
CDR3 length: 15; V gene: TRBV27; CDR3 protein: CASSLLGDRSYEQYF
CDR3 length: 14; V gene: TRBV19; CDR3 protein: CAIRQAAYTGELFF
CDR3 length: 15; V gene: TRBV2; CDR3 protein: CASTARWVTQETQYF
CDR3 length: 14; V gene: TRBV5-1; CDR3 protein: CASSPGHTNEKLFF
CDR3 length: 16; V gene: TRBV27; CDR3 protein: CASSSPGGPSNQPQHF
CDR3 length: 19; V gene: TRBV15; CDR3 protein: CATSRDLARVADNYNEQFF
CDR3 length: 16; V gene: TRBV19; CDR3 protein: CASSRGGGAGTDTQYF
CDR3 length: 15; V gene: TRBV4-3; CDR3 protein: CASSQEVDRWEKLFF
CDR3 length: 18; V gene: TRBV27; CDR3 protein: CASKQGTITYSGANVLTF
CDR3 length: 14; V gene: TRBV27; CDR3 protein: CASSPGQGTGELFF
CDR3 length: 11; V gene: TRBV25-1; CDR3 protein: CASSLDRVAFF
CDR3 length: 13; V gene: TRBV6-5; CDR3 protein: CASSYIQDQPQHF
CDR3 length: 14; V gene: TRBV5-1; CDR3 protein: CASSSDRGNEKLFF
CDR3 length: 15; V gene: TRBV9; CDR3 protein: CASSARGGAFSGYTF
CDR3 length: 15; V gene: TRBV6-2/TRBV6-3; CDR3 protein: CASSYYTGGSGELFF
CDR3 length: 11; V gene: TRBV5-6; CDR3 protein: CARTSYSPLHF
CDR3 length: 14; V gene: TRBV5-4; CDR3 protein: CASSFGPGANVLTF
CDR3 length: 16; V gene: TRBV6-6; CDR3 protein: CASSRGRGGRPDTQYF
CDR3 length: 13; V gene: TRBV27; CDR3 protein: CASSLGALYEQYF
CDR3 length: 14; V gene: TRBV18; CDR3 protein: CASSVDSNTGELFF
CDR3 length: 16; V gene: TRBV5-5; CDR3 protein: CASSPGQGPGEDGYTF
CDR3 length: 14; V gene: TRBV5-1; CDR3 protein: CASSLDRANEKLFF
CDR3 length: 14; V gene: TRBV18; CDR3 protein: CASSPMTGHYGYTF
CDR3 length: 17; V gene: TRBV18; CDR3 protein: CASSPSSLLAAGNTIYF
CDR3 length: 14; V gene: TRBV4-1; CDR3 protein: CASSQKQGNYGYTF
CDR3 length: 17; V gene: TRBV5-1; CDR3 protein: CASSPGFEVRVNYGYTF
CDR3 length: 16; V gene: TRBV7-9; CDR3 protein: CAWGAGGQVRTGELFF